These T cell receptor beta chains were read from a single sample in a study of blood T cells in healthy people across ages. Using its own MiXCR run on the 5' RACE reads, TCRdb lists one record per CDR3 protein. The sample lists roughly 2 million distinct CDR3 sequences; around half were seen once. The source material was blood. These receptors originate from a middle-aged woman in good health. CDR3s include the opening cysteine and the closing phenylalanine or tryptophan. D genes are given only for firm matches. Not all rows give a size; the values are once, few, many and, for expanded clones, a class.

CDR3	DNA	V	D	size	J
CASSLEGLSDGYTF	TGCGCCAGCAGCTTGGAGGGTTTATCAGATGGCTACACCTTC	TRBV5-1	.	once	TRBJ1-2
CSVVRDRLLSTEAFF	TGCAGCGTTGTTCGGGACAGATTATTGAGCACTGAAGCTTTCTTT	TRBV29-1	TRBD1	.	TRBJ1-1
CASSFPTPTLDGYTF	TGTGCCAGCAGCTTCCCCACCCCGACCTTAGATGGCTACACCTTC	TRBV5-6	.	.	TRBJ1-2
CASSLGQARSDTQYF	TGTGCCAGCAGCCTTGGACAGGCACGATCGGATACGCAGTATTTT	TRBV7-3	TRBD1	once	TRBJ2-3
CSAKTGSYNEQFF	TGCAGTGCTAAGACAGGGTCCTACAATGAGCAGTTCTTC	TRBV20-1	TRBD1	few	TRBJ2-1
CASSFGGGIPYEQYF	TGTGCCAGCAGTTTCGGGGGAGGTATCCCCTACGAGCAGTACTTC	TRBV12-3/TRBV12-4	.	few	TRBJ2-7
CASSLVSGAGETQYF	TGTGCCAGCAGCTTAGTGTCCGGGGCCGGAGAGACCCAGTACTTC	TRBV11-1	.	.	TRBJ2-5
CASRGGRDEKLFF	TGTGCCAGCAGAGGAGGGAGGGATGAAAAACTGTTTTTT	TRBV27	.	.	TRBJ1-4
CASRPSVGYEQYF	TGTGCCAGCAGGCCCTCGGTTGGTTACGAGCAGTACTTC	TRBV2	.	.	TRBJ2-7
CSARGGGRYGTEAFF	TGCAGCGCCCGAGGAGGGGGCCGTTATGGGACTGAAGCTTTCTTT	TRBV29-1	TRBD1	.	TRBJ1-1
CASSRNRGGTDTQYF	TGTGCCAGCAGCCGAAACAGGGGGGGCACAGATACGCAGTATTTT	TRBV11-1	TRBD1	.	TRBJ2-3
CASRARGRDRADTQYF	TGTGCCAGCAGAGCCCGAGGGAGAGATCGGGCAGATACGCAGTATTTT	TRBV7-2	.	.	TRBJ2-3
CSGSERVSDTQYF	TGCAGTGGTTCCGAGAGGGTCTCAGATACGCAGTATTTT	TRBV20-1	.	.	TRBJ2-3
CASRGAAPGNTDTQYF	TGTGCCAGCAGGGGGGCAGCCCCAGGTAACACAGATACGCAGTATTTT	TRBV28	.	.	TRBJ2-3
CSVDSGTGGYEQYF	TGCAGCGTTGACTCCGGGACAGGGGGCTACGAGCAGTACTTC	TRBV29-1	TRBD1	.	TRBJ2-7
CASSFPQRGEETQYF	TGTGCCAGCAGTTTTCCTCAGCGGGGGGAAGAGACCCAGTACTTC	TRBV28	TRBD2	few	TRBJ2-5
CATSPDGSYEQYF	TGTGCCACCAGTCCCGACGGTTCCTACGAGCAGTACTTC	TRBV24-1	.	once	TRBJ2-7
CSAFTGLGTDTQYF	TGCAGCGCCTTCACAGGGCTTGGCACAGATACGCAGTATTTT	TRBV29-1	.	.	TRBJ2-3
CASREDWETQYF	TGTGCCAGCAGAGAGGATTGGGAGACCCAGTACTTC	TRBV7-9	.	few	TRBJ2-5
CASSELDLPYEQYF	TGCGCCAGCAGTGAGCTAGATCTTCCGTACGAGCAGTACTTC	TRBV10-2	.	.	TRBJ2-7
CASTHSFKRTDTQYF	TGTGCCAGCACCCATAGTTTCAAAAGAACAGATACGCAGTATTTT	TRBV3-1	.	few	TRBJ2-3
CSARADRRTYGYTF	TGCAGTGCTAGAGCTGACAGGCGGACCTATGGCTACACCTTC	TRBV20-1	.	.	TRBJ1-2
CASSTRGVDTDTQYF	TGTGCCAGCTCAACCAGAGGGGTCGACACAGATACGCAGTATTTT	TRBV18	.	.	TRBJ2-3
CSARVRDGTFYGYTF	TGCAGTGCTAGAGTACGGGACGGAACCTTCTATGGCTACACCTTC	TRBV20-1	.	.	TRBJ1-2
CASSLRGALRYGYTF	TGTGCCAGCAGTTTACGGGGGGCATTACGCTATGGCTACACCTTC	TRBV28	.	.	TRBJ1-2
CASSEARGPGDENLFF	TGTGCCAGCAGCGAAGCTAGGGGGCCTGGGGATGAAAACCTGTTTTTT	TRBV6-1	TRBD1	.	TRBJ1-4
CASSQRGNGKNYGYTF	TGTGCCAGCAGCCAAAGAGGCAACGGAAAAAACTATGGCTACACCTTC	TRBV9	.	.	TRBJ1-2
CASSQDRTSYGYTF	TGTGCCAGCAGCCAGGACAGGACCTCCTATGGCTACACCTTC	TRBV4-2	TRBD1	.	TRBJ1-2
CASSGGGGNIQYF	TGCGCCAGCTCAGGGGGAGGGGGAAACATTCAGTACTTC	TRBV5-1	.	.	TRBJ2-4
CASRKSGKLETQYF	TGTGCCAGTCGAAAATCGGGAAAATTGGAGACCCAGTACTTC	TRBV6-5	.	.	TRBJ2-5
CASSAQGSGVDEQYF	TGTGCCAGCAGTGCCCAAGGTAGCGGGGTGGACGAGCAGTACTTC	TRBV6-2/TRBV6-3	TRBD2	once	TRBJ2-7
CSARFYGTGNSPLHF	TGCAGTGCTAGATTCTACGGGACAGGGAATTCACCCCTCCACTTT	TRBV20-1	TRBD1	few	TRBJ1-6
CASSILAGGIEQYF	TGTGCCAGTAGTATACTAGCGGGGGGGATTGAGCAGTACTTC	TRBV19	TRBD2	once	TRBJ2-7
CSARGGANDGYTF	TGCAGTGCTAGGGGGGGGGCAAATGATGGCTACACCTTC	TRBV20-1	.	.	TRBJ1-2
CASSTTHTHEQYF	TGTGCCAGCAGCACTACACATACCCACGAGCAGTACTTC	TRBV3-1	.	.	TRBJ2-7
CASRPSDTRGYTF	TGTGCCAGCAGACCCTCGGACACGAGGGGCTACACCTTC	TRBV27	.	.	TRBJ1-2
CSVEAAGPHYEQYF	TGCAGCGTTGAAGCCGCGGGCCCTCACTACGAGCAGTACTTC	TRBV29-1	.	.	TRBJ2-7
CASSQGYRTGVADTQYF	TGCGCCAGCAGCCAAGGGTACAGGACAGGGGTTGCAGATACGCAGTATTTT	TRBV4-3	TRBD1	.	TRBJ2-3
CASSLAGGKLDYGYTF	TGTGCCAGCAGCTTAGCAGGGGGAAAGTTGGACTATGGCTACACCTTC	TRBV7-9	.	.	TRBJ1-2
CASSQEFPGTEAFF	TGCGCCAGCAGCCAAGAGTTCCCGGGCACTGAAGCTTTCTTT	TRBV4-3	.	.	TRBJ1-1
CASSFSGLGEQYF	TGTGCCAGCAGTTTTTCCGGGTTGGGCGAGCAGTACTTC	TRBV27	.	few	TRBJ2-7
CASSQGKDLPQHF	TGCGCCAGCAGCCAAGGCAAAGATCTGCCCCAGCATTTT	TRBV4-3	.	few	TRBJ1-5
CASSLGLANSDEQYF	TGTGCCAGCAGCTTGGGGCTAGCGAACTCCGACGAGCAGTACTTC	TRBV5-6	.	.	TRBJ2-7
CASRTGRTQYF	TGTGCCAGCCGTACGGGAAGAACGCAGTATTTT	TRBV12-3/TRBV12-4	.	few	TRBJ2-3
CATSMGRQQFF	TGTGCCACCAGCATGGGCAGGCAACAGTTCTTC	TRBV15	.	few	TRBJ2-1
CASSPSGGGVVYEQYF	TGTGCCAGCAGCCCCTCTGGCGGGGGGGTCGTATACGAGCAGTACTTC	TRBV7-2	TRBD2	.	TRBJ2-7
CASSTSLTDTQYF	TGTGCCAGCAGCACTAGTCTCACAGATACGCAGTATTTT	TRBV9	.	.	TRBJ2-3
CASSQDPRLAGGLYNEQYF	TGTGCCAGCAGCCAAGATCCGAGACTAGCGGGGGGACTTTACAATGAGCAGTACTTC	TRBV3-1	TRBD2	.	TRBJ2-5
CSVGLLAGGSDTQYF	TGCAGCGTTGGCCTACTAGCGGGGGGGTCAGATACGCAGTATTTT	TRBV29-1	TRBD2	.	TRBJ2-3